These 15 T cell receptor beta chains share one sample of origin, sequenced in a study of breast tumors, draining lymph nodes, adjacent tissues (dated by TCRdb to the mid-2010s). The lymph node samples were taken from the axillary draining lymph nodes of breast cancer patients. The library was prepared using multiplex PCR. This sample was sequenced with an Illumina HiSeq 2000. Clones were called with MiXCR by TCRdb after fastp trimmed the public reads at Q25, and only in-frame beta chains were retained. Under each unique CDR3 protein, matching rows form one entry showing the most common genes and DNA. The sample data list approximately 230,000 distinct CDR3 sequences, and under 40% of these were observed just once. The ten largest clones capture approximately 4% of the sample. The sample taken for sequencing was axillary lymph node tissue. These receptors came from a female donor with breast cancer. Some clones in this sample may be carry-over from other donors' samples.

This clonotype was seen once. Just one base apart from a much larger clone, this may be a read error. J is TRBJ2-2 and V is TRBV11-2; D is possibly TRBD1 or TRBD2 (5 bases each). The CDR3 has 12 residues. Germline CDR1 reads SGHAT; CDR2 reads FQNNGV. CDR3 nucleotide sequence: TGTGCCAGCAGCCCCGACAACGGGGCGCTGTTTTTT. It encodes CASSPDNGALFF. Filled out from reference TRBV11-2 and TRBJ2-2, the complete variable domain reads EAGVAQSPRYKIIEKRQSVAFWCNPISGHATLYWYQQILGQGPKLLIQFQNNGVVDDSQLPKDRFSAERLKGVDSTLKIQPAKLEDSAVYLCASSPDNGALFFGEGSRLTVL.

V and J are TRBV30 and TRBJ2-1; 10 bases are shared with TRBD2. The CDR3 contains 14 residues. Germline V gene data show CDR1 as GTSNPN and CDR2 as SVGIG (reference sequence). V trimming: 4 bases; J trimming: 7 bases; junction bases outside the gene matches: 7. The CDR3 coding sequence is TGTGCCTGGATTTCTAGCGGGAGTAGAAATGAGCAGTTCTTC. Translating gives CAWISSGSRNEQFF.

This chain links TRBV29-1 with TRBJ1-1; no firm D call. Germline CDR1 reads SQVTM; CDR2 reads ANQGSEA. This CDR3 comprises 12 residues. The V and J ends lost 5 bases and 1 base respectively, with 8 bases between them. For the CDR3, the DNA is TGCAGCGTTAGGGAGGGGAACACTGAAGCTTTCTTT. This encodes CSVREGNTEAFF.

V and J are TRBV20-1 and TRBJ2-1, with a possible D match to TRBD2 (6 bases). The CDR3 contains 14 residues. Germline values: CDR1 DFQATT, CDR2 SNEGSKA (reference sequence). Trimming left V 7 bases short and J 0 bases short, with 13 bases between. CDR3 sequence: CSVPGGASYNEQFF. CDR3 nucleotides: TGCAGTGTCCCTGGCGGGGCCTCCTACAATGAGCAGTTCTTC.

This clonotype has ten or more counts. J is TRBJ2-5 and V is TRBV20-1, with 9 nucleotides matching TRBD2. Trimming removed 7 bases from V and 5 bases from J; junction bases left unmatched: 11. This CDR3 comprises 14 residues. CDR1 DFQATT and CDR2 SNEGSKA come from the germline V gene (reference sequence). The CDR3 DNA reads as TGCAGTGTACGGGGGGCTAGCGGGACGGAGACCCAGTACTTC. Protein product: CSVRGASGTETQYF.

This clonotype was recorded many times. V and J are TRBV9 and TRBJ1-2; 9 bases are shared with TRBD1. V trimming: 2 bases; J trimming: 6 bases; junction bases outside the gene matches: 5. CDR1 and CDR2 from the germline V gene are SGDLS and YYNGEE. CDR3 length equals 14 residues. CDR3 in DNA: TGTGCCAGCAGCGTGAGGACAGGGGCGAATGGCTACACCTTC. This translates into CASSVRTGANGYTF.

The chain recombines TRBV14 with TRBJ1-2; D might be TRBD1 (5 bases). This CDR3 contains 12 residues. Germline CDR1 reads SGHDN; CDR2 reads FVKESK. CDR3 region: CAPRDSNYGYTF. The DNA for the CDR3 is TGTGCTCCCCGCGACAGTAACTATGGCTACACCTTC.

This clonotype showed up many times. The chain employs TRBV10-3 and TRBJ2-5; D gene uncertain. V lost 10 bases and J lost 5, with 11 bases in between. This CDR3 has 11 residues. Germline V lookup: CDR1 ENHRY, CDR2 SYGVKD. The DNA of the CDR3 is TGTGCCACCCGAGGCGCCGAGACCCAGTACTTC. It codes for CATRGAETQYF.

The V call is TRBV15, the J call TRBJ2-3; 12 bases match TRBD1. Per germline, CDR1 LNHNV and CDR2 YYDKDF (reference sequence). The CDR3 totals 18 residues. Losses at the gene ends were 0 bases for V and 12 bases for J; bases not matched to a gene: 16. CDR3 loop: CATSRDGPGTGGLRSQYF. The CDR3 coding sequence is TGTGCCACCAGCAGAGATGGGCCCGGGACAGGGGGCCTTAGGTCCCAGTATTTT.

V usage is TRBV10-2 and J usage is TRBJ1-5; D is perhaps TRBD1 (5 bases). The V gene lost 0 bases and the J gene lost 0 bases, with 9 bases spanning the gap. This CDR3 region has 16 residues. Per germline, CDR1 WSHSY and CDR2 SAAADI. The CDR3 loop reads CASSESPGNSNQPQHF. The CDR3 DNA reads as TGCGCCAGCAGTGAGTCGCCAGGGAATAGCAATCAGCCCCAGCATTTT.

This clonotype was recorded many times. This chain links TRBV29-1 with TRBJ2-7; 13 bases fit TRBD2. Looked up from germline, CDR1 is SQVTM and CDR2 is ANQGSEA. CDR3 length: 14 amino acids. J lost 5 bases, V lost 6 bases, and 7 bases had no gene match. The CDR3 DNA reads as TGCAGCGTAGTGGGACTAGCGGGACCCCACGAGCAGTACTTC. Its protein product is CSVVGLAGPHEQYF.

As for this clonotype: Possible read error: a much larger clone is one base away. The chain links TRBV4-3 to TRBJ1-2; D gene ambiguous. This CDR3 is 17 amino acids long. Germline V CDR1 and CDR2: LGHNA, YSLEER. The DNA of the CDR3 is TGCACCAGCAGCCGGACGATAGGAGGAGGTTCTAACTATGGCTACACCTTC. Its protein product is CTSSRTIGGGSNYGYTF.

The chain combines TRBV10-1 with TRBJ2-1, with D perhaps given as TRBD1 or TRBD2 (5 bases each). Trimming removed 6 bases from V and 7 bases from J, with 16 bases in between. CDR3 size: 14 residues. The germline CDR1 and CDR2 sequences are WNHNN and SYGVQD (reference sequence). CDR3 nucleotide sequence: TGCGCCAGCAGCCGGGACCTTCAATTTAATGAGCAGTTCTTC. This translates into CASSRDLQFNEQFF.

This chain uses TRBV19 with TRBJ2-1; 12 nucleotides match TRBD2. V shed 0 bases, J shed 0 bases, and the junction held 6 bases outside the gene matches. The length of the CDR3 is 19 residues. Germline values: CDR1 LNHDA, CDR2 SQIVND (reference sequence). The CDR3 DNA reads TGTGCCAGTAGTATAGATCGGGGACTAGCGGGTTCCTCCTACAATGAGCAGTTCTTC. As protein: CASSIDRGLAGSSYNEQFF.

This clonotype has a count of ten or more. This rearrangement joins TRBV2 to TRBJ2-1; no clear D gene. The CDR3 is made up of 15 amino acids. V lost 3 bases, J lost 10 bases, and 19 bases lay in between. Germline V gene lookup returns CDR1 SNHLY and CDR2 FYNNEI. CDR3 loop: CASSDHISLLREQFF. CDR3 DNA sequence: TGTGCCAGCAGTGATCATATTTCGCTTTTGCGGGAGCAGTTCTTC.